The table lists the clone carrying this T cell receptor (beta chain) with many counts. Germline-derived CDR1 and CDR2 are MNHEY and SVGAGI. CDR3 length equals 15 residues. V dropped 0 bases and J dropped 5 bases, with 11 bases sitting between them. The sample comes from a study of early T cells in non-severe SARS-CoV-2 infection. TCRdb re-called the 5' RACE reads through MiXCR, storing one row per CDR3 protein. The sample has about 45,000 distinct CDR3 sequences, approximately 10% seen once. The sequenced material came from whole blood. The sequence was collected from an adult who was a healthcare worker with PCR-confirmed SARS-CoV-2 infection or an uninfected control (not recorded which). The chain combines TRBV6-5 with TRBJ1-5; a possible D gene is TRBD1 (6 bases). This CDR3 reads CASSYSTGSHQPQHF. DNA of the CDR3: TGTGCCAGCAGTTACTCAACAGGGTCCCATCAGCCCCAGCATTTT.